These 18 T cell receptor beta chains originate from one sample sequenced in a study of T cells in Graves' hyperthyroidism and ophthalmopathy. Amplification yielded TCR beta CDR3 regions, with RNA transcripts as the source. Initially, a first-round RT-PCR of the TCR CDR3 employed the HTBI primer set. Each CDR3 protein gets one entry after TCRdb re-called the multiplex PCR reads with MiXCR. This sample has about 640,000 distinct CDR3 sequences, with approximately 15% found just once. Material for sequencing was blood. Receptors originate from a woman aged 45-60 years with Graves' ophthalmopathy.

This clonotype was seen ten or more times. The V and J genes are TRBV3-1 and TRBJ2-7; 9 bases are shared with TRBD1. Germline trimming cut 4 bases from V and 2 bases from J; bases unmatched to any gene: 9. The germline CDR1 and CDR2 sequences are LGHDT and YNNKEL (reference sequence). CDR3 length equals 16 residues. CDR3 region: CASSLGTGMPPYEQYF. The CDR3 bases are TGTGCCAGCAGCCTTGGGACAGGGATGCCTCCCTACGAGCAGTACTTC.

The table lists this clonotype with many counts. V usage is TRBV11-2 and J usage is TRBJ2-5; 9 nucleotides agree with TRBD2. Trimming cost V 5 bases and J 1 base; bases outside gene matches: 14. The CDR3 is 18 amino acids. In germline, CDR1 is SGHAT, CDR2 FQNNGV. The CDR3 reads CASSGRVAGAWVQETQYF. CDR3 DNA: TGTGCCAGCAGCGGCCGAGTAGCGGGAGCTTGGGTCCAAGAGACCCAGTACTTC.

This clonotype was detected ten times or more. The CDR3 loop is CSGASGISTDTQYF. The CDR3, as DNA: TGCAGTGGGGCTAGCGGGATAAGCACAGATACGCAGTATTTT. The chain joins TRBV20-1 to TRBJ2-3; 9 nucleotides line up with TRBD2. Germline CDR1 DFQATT, CDR2 SNEGSKA (reference sequence). The CDR3 consists of 14 residues. The J segment lost 0 bases and the V segment lost 7 bases, leaving 5 bases of the junction unmatched.

This clonotype was counted ten times or more. The chain is built from TRBV5-5 and TRBJ2-1; D unclear. This CDR3 comprises 12 residues. The V and J ends lost 1 base and 8 bases respectively, with 7 bases between them. Germline CDR1 and CDR2: SGHKS and YYEKEE (reference sequence). CDR3 region: CASSLTTYEQFF. In DNA, the CDR3 is TGTGCCAGCAGCTTGACTACATATGAGCAGTTCTTC.

The table lists this clonotype with many counts. This chain joins TRBV28 and TRBJ2-3; 11 positions agree with TRBD2. Germline trimming cut 7 bases from V and 9 bases from J; bases unmatched to any gene: 15. The CDR3 totals 16 residues. Germline assignment: CDR1 MDHEN and CDR2 SYDVKM. The CDR3 DNA follows: TGTGCCAGCACGACCTCGACTAGCGGGGTCCGTTGGACGCAGTATTTT. The encoded protein is CASTTSTSGVRWTQYF.

This clonotype has at least ten counts. J is TRBJ1-2 and V is TRBV29-1; D gene ambiguous. CDR3 length: 12 residues. The ends were cut back, 4 bases at V and 2 bases at J, with 8 bases in the middle. Germline loops: CDR1 SQVTM, CDR2 ANQGSEA. The CDR3 loop reads CSVVEGNYGYTF. CDR3 coding DNA: TGCAGCGTTGTAGAAGGGAACTATGGCTACACCTTC.

This clonotype appeared many times. V is TRBV6-1 and J is TRBJ1-5, with D tentatively TRBD1 (5 bases). Germline V gene lookup returns CDR1 MNHNS and CDR2 SASEGT. The CDR3 totals 15 residues. Deletions cut 6 bases from V and 0 bases from J, with 12 bases between. The CDR3 here is CASSSDSYSNQPQHF. The DNA for the CDR3 is TGTGCCAGCAGCTCCGACAGTTATAGCAATCAGCCCCAGCATTTT.

The gene calls are TRBV20-1 and TRBJ2-7, with a tentative D call TRBD1 (6 bases). Trimming took 6 bases from V and 0 from J, leaving 15 bases between them. The CDR3 is made up of 14 amino acids. Germline CDR1 reads DFQATT; CDR2 reads SNEGSKA (reference sequence). CDR3 region: CSAPRGINSYEQYF. The CDR3 coding sequence is TGCAGTGCCCCCAGGGGAATCAACTCCTACGAGCAGTACTTC.

In its sample, this clonotype was seen many times. The chain carries TRBV11-2 and TRBJ2-3, with no clear D. Trimming shortened V by 1 base and J by 2 bases, and 16 bases separated the two germline ends. This CDR3 is built from 17 residues. CDR1 is SGHAT and CDR2 is FQNNGV in the germline V gene. The CDR3 spells CASSLVTSGYDTDTQYF. In nucleotides, the CDR3 is TGTGCCAGCAGCTTAGTCACGTCCGGGTATGACACAGATACGCAGTATTTT.

Details on this clonotype: Being one base from a much bigger clone, this may be a read error. V gene TRBV11-3 combines with J gene TRBJ2-6; TRBD1 is a possible D gene (5 bases). This CDR3 is built from 15 residues. In germline, CDR1 is SGHNT, CDR2 YENEEA. The CDR3 nucleotides are TGTGCCAGCAGCTTAAGAAGCTCTGGGGCCAACGCCCTGACTTTC. The encoded protein is CASSLRSSGANALTF.

Concerning this clonotype itself: A much larger clone sits a single nucleotide away, making a read error possible. The V call is TRBV2, the J call TRBJ1-5; perhaps TRBD1 as D (6 bases). Trimming stripped 6 bases from V and 5 bases from J, with 17 bases between. The CDR3 consists of 15 residues. Germline V lookup: CDR1 SNHLY, CDR2 FYNNEI. CDR3: CASRRRGLSDQPQHF. CDR3 nucleotide sequence: TGTGCCAGCAGGAGGAGGGGGTTAAGCGATCAGCCCCAGCATTTT.

This clonotype was detected only once. This chain uses TRBV20-1 with TRBJ2-7, with 7 bases identical to TRBD2. V shed 1 base and J 4 bases; nucleotides not matched to a gene: 10. The CDR3 runs to 15 residues. Germline CDR1 reads DFQATT; CDR2 reads SNEGSKA (reference sequence). As DNA, the CDR3 is TGCAGTGCTAGAGGTGGGCGGGAGTTCTTATACGAGCAGTACTTC. This translates into CSARGGREFLYEQYF.

This clonotype was detected many times. The CDR3 region is CASRTTSGPLYEQYF. CDR3 nucleotides: TGTGCCAGCAGGACCACTAGCGGACCTCTTTACGAGCAGTACTTC. The chain employs TRBV6-1 and TRBJ2-7; 8 nucleotides line up with TRBD2. The V gene end was trimmed by 6 bases and the J gene end by 4 bases; junction bases not matched to a gene: 11. Germline-derived CDR1 and CDR2 are MNHNS and SASEGT. The CDR3 is 15 amino acids.

This clonotype was seen at least ten times. CDR3 nucleotide sequence: TGTGCCAGCAGTTTGGAGGGGACGGTGAACACTGAAGCTTTCTTT. Its translation is CASSLEGTVNTEAFF. The chain couples TRBV28 to TRBJ1-1, with D tentatively TRBD1 (5 bases). Per germline, CDR1 MDHEN and CDR2 SYDVKM. The V end was cut by 3 bases, the J end by 0 bases, with 11 bases between. This CDR3 region has 15 residues.

This clonotype was counted many times. The chain combines TRBV20-1 with TRBJ2-7, with D unclear. Trimming took off 3 bases at V and 0 bases at J, with 3 bases between the two ends. Germline-derived CDR1 and CDR2 are DFQATT and SNEGSKA (reference sequence). CDR3 length: 11 amino acids. The CDR3, as DNA: TGCAGTGCTAGGCCCTCCTACGAGCAGTACTTC. Translated: CSARPSYEQYF.

This clonotype has only a few counts. The chain uses TRBV19 and TRBJ1-5; 8 bases match TRBD1. V lost 5 bases to trimming and J lost 3 bases; unmatched junction nucleotides: 9. The CDR3 runs 16 residues. CDR1 and CDR2 from the germline V gene are LNHDA and SQIVND (reference sequence). CDR3: CASSSWTGRNNQPQHF. In DNA form, the CDR3 reads TGTGCCAGTAGTTCGTGGACAGGGAGAAACAATCAGCCCCAGCATTTT.

This clonotype was seen ten or more times. V and J are TRBV20-1 and TRBJ2-1; TRBD2 matches at 9 bases. CDR1 DFQATT and CDR2 SNEGSKA come from the germline V gene (reference sequence). The CDR3 spans 17 residues. Trimming at V came to 1 base and at J to 0 bases, leaving 7 bases not matched to a gene. The CDR3 loop is CSARASGMRSSYNEQFF. CDR3 nucleotides: TGCAGTGCTAGAGCTAGCGGGATGAGGAGCTCCTACAATGAGCAGTTCTTC.

The sample holds a few counts of this clonotype. V gene TRBV20-1 combines with J gene TRBJ2-1, with a weak D call TRBD2 (5 bases). The CDR3 spans 14 residues. Germline CDR1 and CDR2: DFQATT and SNEGSKA (reference sequence). V dropped 2 bases and J dropped 8 bases, with 16 bases sitting between them. CDR3 in amino acids: CSARLYGRGHEQFF. The DNA of the CDR3 is TGCAGTGCTAGACTTTACGGACGAGGGCATGAGCAGTTCTTC.